The TCR beta chain described here comes from a study of regulatory T cells in long-lasting Graves disease. Study background: Persistent cases were those of Graves' disease that involved over 5 years of antithyroid drugs with positive TSH receptor antibodies.

As to time point: persistent/refractory GD, antithyroid drugs over 5 years with positive TRAb. From RNA extracted from PBMCs, the TCR library was made. Library construction for TCR beta used iRepertoire HTBI primers and Arm-PCR of CDR3 regions. TCRdb analysed the multiplex PCR reads with MiXCR anew, one entry per CDR3 protein. Of about 300,000 distinct CDR3 sequences listed, 20% to 25% are singletons. Trimming left V 4 bases short and J 4 bases short, with 14 bases between. Germline V CDR1 and CDR2: MGHRA, YSYEKL. This CDR3 comprises 15 residues. The gene calls are TRBV4-1 and TRBJ1-5; D is possibly TRBD1 (5 bases). This TCR was sampled from a female donor with Graves disease. The sample here was peripheral blood mononuclear cells (PBMCs), taken when the disease was refractory, from a patient treated with antithyroid drugs. The CDR3 protein is CASSLMGTSNQPQHF. The CDR3 bases are TGCGCCAGCAGCCTGATGGGGACCAGTAATCAGCCCCAGCATTTT.